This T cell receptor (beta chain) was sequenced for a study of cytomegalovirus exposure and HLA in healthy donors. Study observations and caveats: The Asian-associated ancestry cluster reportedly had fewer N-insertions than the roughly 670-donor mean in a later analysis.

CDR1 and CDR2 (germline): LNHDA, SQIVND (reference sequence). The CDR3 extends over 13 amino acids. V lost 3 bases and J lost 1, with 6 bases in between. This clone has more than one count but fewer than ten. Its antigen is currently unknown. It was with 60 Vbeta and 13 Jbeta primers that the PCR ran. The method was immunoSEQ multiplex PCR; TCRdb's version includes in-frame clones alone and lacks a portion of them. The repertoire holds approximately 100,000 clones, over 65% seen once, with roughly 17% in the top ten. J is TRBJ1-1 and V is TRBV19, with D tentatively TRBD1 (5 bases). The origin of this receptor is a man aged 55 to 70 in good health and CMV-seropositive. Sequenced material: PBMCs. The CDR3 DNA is TGTGCCAGTAGTATTGACAGGAACACTGAAGCTTTCTTT. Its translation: CASSIDRNTEAFF.